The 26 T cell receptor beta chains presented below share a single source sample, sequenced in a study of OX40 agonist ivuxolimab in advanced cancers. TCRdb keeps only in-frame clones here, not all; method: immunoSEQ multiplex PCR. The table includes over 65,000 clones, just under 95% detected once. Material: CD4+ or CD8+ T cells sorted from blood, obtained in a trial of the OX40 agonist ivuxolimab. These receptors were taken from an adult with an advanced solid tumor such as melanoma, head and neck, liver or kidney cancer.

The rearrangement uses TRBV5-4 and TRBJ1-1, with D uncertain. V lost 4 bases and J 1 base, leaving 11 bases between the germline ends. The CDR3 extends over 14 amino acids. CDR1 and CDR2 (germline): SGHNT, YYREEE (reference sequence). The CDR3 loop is CASSLIQANTEAFF. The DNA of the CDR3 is TGTGCCAGCAGCCTCATTCAGGCGAACACTGAAGCTTTCTTT. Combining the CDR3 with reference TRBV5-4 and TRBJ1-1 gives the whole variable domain ETGVTQSPTHLIKTRGQQVTLRCSSQSGHNTVSWYQQALGQGPQFIFQYYREEENGRGNFPPRFSGLQFPNYSSELNVNALELDDSALYLCASSLIQANTEAFFGQGTRLTVV.

DNA for the CDR3: TGTGCCAGCAGCGTAGTATACTACAGGGACAGGAGTTATCAAGCTAATGAAAAACTGTTTTTT. Amino acids: CASSVVYYRDRSYQANEKLFF. The chain carries TRBV9 and TRBJ1-4, with 8 bases aligning to TRBD1. Trimming at V came to 0 bases and at J to 3 bases, leaving 19 bases not matched to a gene. Germline V lookup: CDR1 SGDLS, CDR2 YYNGEE. The CDR3 is 21 residues long.

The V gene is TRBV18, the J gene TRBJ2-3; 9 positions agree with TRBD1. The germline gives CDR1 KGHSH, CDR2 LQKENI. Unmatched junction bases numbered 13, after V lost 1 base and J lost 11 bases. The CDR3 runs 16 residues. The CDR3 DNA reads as TGTGCCAGCTCACCACTGCCGGGACAGGGACTACTCATGCAGTATTTT. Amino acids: CASSPLPGQGLLMQYF. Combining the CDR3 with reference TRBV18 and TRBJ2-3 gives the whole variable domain NAGVMQNPRHLVRRRGQEARLRCSPMKGHSHVYWYRQLPEEGLKFMVYLQKENIIDESGMPKERFSAEFPKEGPSILRIQQVVRGDSAAYFCASSPLPGQGLLMQYFGPGTRLTVL.

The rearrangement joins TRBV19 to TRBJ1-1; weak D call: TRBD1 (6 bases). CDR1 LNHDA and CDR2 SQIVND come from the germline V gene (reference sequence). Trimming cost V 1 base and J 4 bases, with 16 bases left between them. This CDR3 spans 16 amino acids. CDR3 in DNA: TGTGCCAGTAGTATAGTTAACCTGAGGGGGGCCACTGAAGCTTTCTTT. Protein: CASSIVNLRGATEAFF.

The CDR3 spells CASSLSGVGYGYTF. The CDR3 nucleotides read TGTGCCAGCAGTTTATCAGGGGTGGGCTATGGCTACACCTTC. The chain employs TRBV28 and TRBJ1-2; weak D call: TRBD1 (6 bases). The germline CDR1 and CDR2 sequences are MDHEN and SYDVKM. V was clipped by 1 base and J by 4 bases, with 10 bases between them. The CDR3 spans 14 residues.

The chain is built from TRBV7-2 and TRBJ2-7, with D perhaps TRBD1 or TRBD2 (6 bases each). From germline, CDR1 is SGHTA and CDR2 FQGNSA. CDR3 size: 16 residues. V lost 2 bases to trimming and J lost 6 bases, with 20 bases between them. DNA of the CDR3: TGTGCCAGCAGCTTACCACCTCAATGGGGGGCTGGCGAGCAGTACTTC. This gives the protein CASSLPPQWGAGEQYF.

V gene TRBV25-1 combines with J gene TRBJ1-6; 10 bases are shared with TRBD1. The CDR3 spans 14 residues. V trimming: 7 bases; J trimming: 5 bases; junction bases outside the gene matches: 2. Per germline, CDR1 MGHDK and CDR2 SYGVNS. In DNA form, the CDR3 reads TGTGCCAGCACCGGGACAGGGGATAATTCACCCCTCCACTTT. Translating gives CASTGTGDNSPLHF.

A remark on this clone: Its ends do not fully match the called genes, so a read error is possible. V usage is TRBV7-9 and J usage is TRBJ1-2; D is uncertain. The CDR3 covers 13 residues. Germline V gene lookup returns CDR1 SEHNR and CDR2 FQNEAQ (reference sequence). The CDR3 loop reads CASSLESAFGVNF. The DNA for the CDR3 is TGTGCCAGCAGCTTAGAGTCGGCCTTTGGGGTTAACTTC.

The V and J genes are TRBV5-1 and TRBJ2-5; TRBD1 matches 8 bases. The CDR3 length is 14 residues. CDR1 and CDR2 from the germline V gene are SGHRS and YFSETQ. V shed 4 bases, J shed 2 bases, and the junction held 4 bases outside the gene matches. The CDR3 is CASSKGTGQETQYF. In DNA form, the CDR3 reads TGCGCCAGCAGCAAGGGGACAGGACAAGAGACCCAGTACTTC.

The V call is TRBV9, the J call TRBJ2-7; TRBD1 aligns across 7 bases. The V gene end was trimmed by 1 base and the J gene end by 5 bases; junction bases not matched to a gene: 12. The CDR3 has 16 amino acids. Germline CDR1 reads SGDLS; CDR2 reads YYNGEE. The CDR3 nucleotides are TGTGCCAGCAGCGTACACCAGGGGGTGGGCTGGGACGAGCAGTACTTC. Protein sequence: CASSVHQGVGWDEQYF.

The CDR3 coding sequence is TGCGCCAGCAGCTTGGCCATCCCAGGGACCACTGAAGCTTTCTTT. It specifies CASSLAIPGTTEAFF. This chain connects TRBV5-1 to TRBJ1-1; D is possibly TRBD1 (5 bases). Germline V gives CDR1 SGHRS, CDR2 YFSETQ. CDR3 size: 15 residues. V shed 0 bases and J shed 4 bases, with 13 bases lying between them.

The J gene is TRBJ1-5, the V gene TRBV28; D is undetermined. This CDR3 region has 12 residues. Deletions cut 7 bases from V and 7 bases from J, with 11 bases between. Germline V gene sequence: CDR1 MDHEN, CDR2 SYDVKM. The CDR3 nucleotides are TGTGCCAGCACCGGCGGGGTACAGCCCCAGCATTTT. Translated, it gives CASTGGVQPQHF.

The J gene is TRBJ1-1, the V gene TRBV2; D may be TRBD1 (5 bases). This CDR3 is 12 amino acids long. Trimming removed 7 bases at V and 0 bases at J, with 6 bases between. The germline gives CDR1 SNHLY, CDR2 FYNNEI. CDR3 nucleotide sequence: TGTGCCAGCACAGGGTTGAACACTGAAGCTTTCTTT. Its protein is CASTGLNTEAFF.

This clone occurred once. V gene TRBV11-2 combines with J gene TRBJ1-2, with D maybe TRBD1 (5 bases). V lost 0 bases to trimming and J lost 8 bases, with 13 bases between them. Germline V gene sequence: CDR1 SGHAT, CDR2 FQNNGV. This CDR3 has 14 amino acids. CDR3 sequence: CASSLDLWDGGYTF. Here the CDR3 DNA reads TGTGCCAGCAGCTTAGATCTCTGGGACGGGGGCTACACCTTC. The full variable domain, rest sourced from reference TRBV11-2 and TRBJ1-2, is EAGVAQSPRYKIIEKRQSVAFWCNPISGHATLYWYQQILGQGPKLLIQFQNNGVVDDSQLPKDRFSAERLKGVDSTLKIQPAKLEDSAVYLCASSLDLWDGGYTFGSGTRLTVV.

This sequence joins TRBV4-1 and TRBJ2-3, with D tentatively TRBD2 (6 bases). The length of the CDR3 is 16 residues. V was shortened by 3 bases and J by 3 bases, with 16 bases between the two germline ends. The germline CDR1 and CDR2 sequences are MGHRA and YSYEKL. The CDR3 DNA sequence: TGCGCCAGCAGCCAGGCCTCTAGCAGCGGGACAGATACGCAGTATTTT. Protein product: CASSQASSSGTDTQYF.

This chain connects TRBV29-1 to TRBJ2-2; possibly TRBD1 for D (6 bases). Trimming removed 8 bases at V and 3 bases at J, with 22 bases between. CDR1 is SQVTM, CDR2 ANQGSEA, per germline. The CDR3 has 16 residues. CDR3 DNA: TGCAGCCCTCCCGCCCCCAGGGGCCGGGACACCGGGGAGCTGTTTTTT. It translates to CSPPAPRGRDTGELFF.

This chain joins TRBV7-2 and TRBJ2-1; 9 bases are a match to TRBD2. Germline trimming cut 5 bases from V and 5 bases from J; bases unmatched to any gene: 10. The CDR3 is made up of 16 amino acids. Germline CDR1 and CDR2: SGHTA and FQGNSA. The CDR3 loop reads CASSPPNAGGNNEQFF. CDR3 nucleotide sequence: TGTGCCAGCAGCCCACCCAACGCGGGGGGGAACAATGAGCAGTTCTTC. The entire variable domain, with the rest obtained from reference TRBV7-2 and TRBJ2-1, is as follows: GAGVSQSPSNKVTEKGKDVELRCDPISGHTALYWYRQSLGQGLEFLIYFQGNSAPDKSGLPSDRFSAERTGGSVSTLTIQRTQQEDSAVYLCASSPPNAGGNNEQFFGPGTRLTVL.

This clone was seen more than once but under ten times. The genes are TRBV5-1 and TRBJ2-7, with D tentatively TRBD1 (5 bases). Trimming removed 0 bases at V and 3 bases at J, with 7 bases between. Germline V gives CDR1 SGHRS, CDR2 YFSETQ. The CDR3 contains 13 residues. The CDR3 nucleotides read TGCGCCAGCAGCTTGGGACAGCTCTACGAGCAGTACTTC. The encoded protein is CASSLGQLYEQYF. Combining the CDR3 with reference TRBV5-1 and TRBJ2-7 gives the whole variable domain KAGVTQTPRYLIKTRGQQVTLSCSPISGHRSVSWYQQTPGQGLQFLFEYFSETQRNKGNFPGRFSGRQFSNSRSEMNVSTLELGDSALYLCASSLGQLYEQYFGPGTRLTVT.

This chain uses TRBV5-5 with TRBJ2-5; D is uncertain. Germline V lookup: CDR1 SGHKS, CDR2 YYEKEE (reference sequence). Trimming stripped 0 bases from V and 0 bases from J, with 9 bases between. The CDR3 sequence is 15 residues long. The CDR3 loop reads CASSLVGNYQETQYF. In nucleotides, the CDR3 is TGTGCCAGCAGCTTGGTTGGGAATTACCAAGAGACCCAGTACTTC. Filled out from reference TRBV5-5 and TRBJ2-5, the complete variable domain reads DAGVTQSPTHLIKTRGQQVTLRCSPISGHKSVSWYQQVLGQGPQFIFQYYEKEERGRGNFPDRFSARQFPNYSSELNVNALLLGDSALYLCASSLVGNYQETQYFGPGTRLLVL.

CDR3 in amino acids: CASSLSQPGADYGYTF. As DNA, the CDR3 is TGTGCCAGCAGCTTATCACAACCAGGGGCGGACTATGGCTACACCTTC. The chain joins TRBV7-9 to TRBJ1-2, with a tentative D call TRBD1 (6 bases). The V end was cut by 2 bases, the J end by 3 bases, with 16 bases between. The CDR3 sequence is 16 residues long. Germline V gene data show CDR1 as SEHNR and CDR2 as FQNEAQ (reference sequence).

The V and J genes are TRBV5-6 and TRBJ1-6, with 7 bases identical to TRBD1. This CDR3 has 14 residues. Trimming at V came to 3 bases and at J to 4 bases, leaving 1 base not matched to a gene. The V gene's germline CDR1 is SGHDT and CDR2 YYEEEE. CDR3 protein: CASSWGQYNSPLHF. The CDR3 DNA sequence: TGTGCCAGCAGCTGGGGACAGTATAATTCACCCCTCCACTTT.

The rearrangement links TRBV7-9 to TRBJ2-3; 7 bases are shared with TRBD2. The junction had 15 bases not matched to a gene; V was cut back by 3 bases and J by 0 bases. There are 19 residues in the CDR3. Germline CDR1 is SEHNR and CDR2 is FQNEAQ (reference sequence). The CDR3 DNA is TGTGCCAGCAGCTTGATAAAGGTGCCGACTAGCTATAGCACAGATACGCAGTATTTT. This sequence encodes CASSLIKVPTSYSTDTQYF. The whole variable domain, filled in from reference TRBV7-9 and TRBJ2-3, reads DTGVSQNPRHKITKRGQNVTFRCDPISEHNRLYWYRQTLGQGPEFLTYFQNEAQLEKSRLLSDRFSAERPKGSFSTLEIQRTEQGDSAMYLCASSLIKVPTSYSTDTQYFGPGTRLTVL.

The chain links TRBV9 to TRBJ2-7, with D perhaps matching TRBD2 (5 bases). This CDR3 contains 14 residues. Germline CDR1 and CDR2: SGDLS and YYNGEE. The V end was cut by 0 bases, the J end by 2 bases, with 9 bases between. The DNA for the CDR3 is TGTGCCAGCAGCGTAGGAGGGAGTCCCTACGAGCAGTACTTC. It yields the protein CASSVGGSPYEQYF. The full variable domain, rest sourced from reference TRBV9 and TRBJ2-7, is DSGVTQTPKHLITATGQRVTLRCSPRSGDLSVYWYQQSLDQGLQFLIQYYNGEERAKGNILERFSAQQFPDLHSELNLSSLELGDSALYFCASSVGGSPYEQYFGPGTRLTVT.

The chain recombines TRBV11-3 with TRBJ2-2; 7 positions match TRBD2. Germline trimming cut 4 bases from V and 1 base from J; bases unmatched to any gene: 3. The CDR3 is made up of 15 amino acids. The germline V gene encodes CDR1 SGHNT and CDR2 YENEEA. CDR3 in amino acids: CASSYLAENTGELFF. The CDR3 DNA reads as TGTGCCAGCAGCTATCTAGCGGAGAACACCGGGGAGCTGTTTTTT.

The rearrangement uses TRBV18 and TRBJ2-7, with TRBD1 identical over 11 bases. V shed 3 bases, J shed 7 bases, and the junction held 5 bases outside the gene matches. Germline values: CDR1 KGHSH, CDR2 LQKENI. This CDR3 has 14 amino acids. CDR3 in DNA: TGTGCCAGCTCACCGGGGACAGGGGGATGGGAGCAGTACTTC. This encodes CASSPGTGGWEQYF.

The CDR3 region is CAINPDSMSEQYF. CDR3 coding DNA: TGTGCCATCAATCCGGACAGTATGTCCGAGCAGTACTTC. The chain joins TRBV10-3 to TRBJ2-7, with D maybe TRBD1 (6 bases). The CDR3 sequence is 13 residues long. Germline assignment: CDR1 ENHRY and CDR2 SYGVKD. V was trimmed by 7 bases and J by 6 bases, leaving 16 bases between them.